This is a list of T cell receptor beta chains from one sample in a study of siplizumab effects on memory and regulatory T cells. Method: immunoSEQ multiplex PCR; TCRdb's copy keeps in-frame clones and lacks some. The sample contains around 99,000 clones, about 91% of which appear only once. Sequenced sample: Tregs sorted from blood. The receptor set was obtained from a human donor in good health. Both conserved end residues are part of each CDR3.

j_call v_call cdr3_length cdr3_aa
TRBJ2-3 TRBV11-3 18 CASSLDRASGGASDTQYF
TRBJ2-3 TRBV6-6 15 CASSPSGRTTDTQYF
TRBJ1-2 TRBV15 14 CATSRGGQSYGYTF
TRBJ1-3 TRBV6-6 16 CASSPDRALSGNTIYF
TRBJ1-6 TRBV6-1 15 CASRAGQNNNSPLHF
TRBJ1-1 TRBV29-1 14 CSVDRTGQGTEAFF
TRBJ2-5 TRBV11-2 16 CASRQAIGLRQETQYF
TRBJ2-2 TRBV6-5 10 CASAGGELFF
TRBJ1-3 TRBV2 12 CASQSSGNTIYF
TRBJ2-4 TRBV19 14 CASSPTRTGSIQYF
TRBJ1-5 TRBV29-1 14 CSVAEVGFGQPQHF
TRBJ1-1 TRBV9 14 CASSVDVERTEAFF
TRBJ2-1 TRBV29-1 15 CSVELTDLQGSEQFF
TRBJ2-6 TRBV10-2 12 CASRGGANVLTF
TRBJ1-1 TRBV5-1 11 CASSLDGGAFF
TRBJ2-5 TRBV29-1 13 CSVARTEGETQYF
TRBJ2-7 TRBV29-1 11 CSVETHQGRDF
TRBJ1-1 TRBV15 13 CATSHGMNTEAFF
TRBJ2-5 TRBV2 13 CASNRAGQETQYF
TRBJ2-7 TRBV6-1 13 CASKWSGTYEQYF
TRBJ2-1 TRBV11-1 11 CASSLSREQFF
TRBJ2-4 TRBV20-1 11 CSALGLNIQYF
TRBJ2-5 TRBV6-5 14 CASSYGTAQETQYF
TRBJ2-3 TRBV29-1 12 CSVEGGGDTQYF
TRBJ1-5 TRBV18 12 CASSPDDQPQHF
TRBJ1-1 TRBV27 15 CASIPRVGGGTEAFF
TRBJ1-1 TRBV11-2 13 CASSLILNTEAFF
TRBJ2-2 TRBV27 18 CASTLGQGGILNTGELFF
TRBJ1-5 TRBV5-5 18 CASSGVFAGGYSNQPQHF
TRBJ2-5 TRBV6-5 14 CASSGGRSVGTQYF
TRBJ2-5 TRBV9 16 CASSPQTSGRMKTQYF
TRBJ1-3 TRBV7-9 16 CASRTNVGGSGNTIYF
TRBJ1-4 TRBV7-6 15 CASARGASTNEKLFF
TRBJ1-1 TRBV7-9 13 CASSLGGRTEAFF